The entry below describes one T cell receptor (beta chain). The V end was cut by 5 bases, the J end by 3 bases, with 13 bases between. The CDR3 is made up of 13 amino acids. Looked up from germline, CDR1 is DFQATT and CDR2 is SNEGSKA (reference sequence). The data originate from a study of blood T cell repertoires in COVID-19. Study-level background: Researchers got acute and convalescent COVID-19 samples from the United States, Italy and Spain. T cells, B-cell-depleted T cells, or PBMCs provided the cDNA or gDNA that served as material.

Sequencing was performed with immunoSEQ multiplex PCR; in TCRdb, only in-frame clones are kept and a portion is missing. The data hold 68,000 or so clones, with roughly 85% observed a single time. The specimen sequenced was peripheral blood. This receptor was taken from a woman in her forties or fifties with COVID-19, enrolled during active disease. This sequence joins TRBV20-1 and TRBJ2-5, with D unclear. CDR3 in DNA: TGCAGTGCTGGTGGAGCGCAAGAAGAGACCCAGTACTTC. Protein sequence: CSAGGAQEETQYF.